The next 14 T cell receptor beta chains were all read from a single sample in a study of cytomegalovirus exposure and HLA in healthy donors. Vbeta (60) and Jbeta (13) primers were used in the PCR. Libraries were prepared by immunoSEQ multiplex PCR; TCRdb keeps only in-frame clonotypes and omits some of them. The table lists 45,000 or so clones. Sequencing was performed on PBMCs. The receptors shown here come from a male donor in good health and CMV-seronegative.

The V call is TRBV18, the J call TRBJ2-7, with D unresolved. The CDR3 contains 12 residues. Per the germline V gene, CDR1 is KGHSH and CDR2 is LQKENI. Between the trimmed V and J ends, which lost 3 bases and 4 bases, there was a span of 7 bases. The CDR3 loop reads CASSPGRYEQYF. Written as DNA, the CDR3 is TGTGCCAGCTCACCCGGCAGGTACGAGCAGTACTTC.

The rearrangement uses TRBV7-9 and TRBJ1-6, with 9 bases fitting TRBD1. CDR1 is SEHNR and CDR2 is FQNEAQ in the germline V gene (reference sequence). V lost 4 bases to trimming and J lost 11 bases; unmatched junction nucleotides: 6. The CDR3 sequence is 14 residues long. The CDR3 protein is CASSSGTGSAPLHF. The DNA for the CDR3 is TGTGCCAGCAGCTCCGGGACAGGGTCGGCACCCCTCCACTTT.

The chain recombines TRBV7-8 with TRBJ1-2; 7 bases are shared with TRBD1. CDR1 is SGHVS and CDR2 is FQNEAQ in the germline V gene. V lost 8 bases to trimming and J lost 4 bases; unmatched junction nucleotides: 10. This CDR3 has 14 residues. The CDR3 loop reads CASLANRDSYGYTF. CDR3 coding DNA: TGTGCCAGCCTCGCAAACCGGGACAGCTATGGCTACACCTTC.

This chain links TRBV5-6 with TRBJ1-3, with D uncertain. This CDR3 has 17 residues. CDR1 and CDR2 from the germline V gene are SGHDT and YYEEEE. Trimming removed 0 bases from V and 0 bases from J, with 13 bases in between. CDR3 amino acids: CASSLGADLFSGNTIYF. As DNA, the CDR3 is TGTGCCAGCAGCTTGGGAGCGGATCTCTTCTCTGGAAACACCATATATTTT.

In nucleotides, the CDR3 is TGTGCCAGCAGTAGGACAGGGATGGAAAAACTGTTTTTT. Protein: CASSRTGMEKLFF. This sequence joins TRBV28 and TRBJ1-4; TRBD1 aligns across 8 bases. The CDR3 has 13 residues. Germline values: CDR1 MDHEN, CDR2 SYDVKM. The trim removed 5 bases at V and 8 bases at J, leaving 4 bases unmatched.

V gene TRBV2 combines with J gene TRBJ2-5; D might be TRBD1 (6 bases). Germline V gene sequence: CDR1 SNHLY, CDR2 FYNNEI. The germline V and J ends were trimmed by 0 bases and 4 bases, with 9 bases remaining between them. There are 14 residues in the CDR3. CDR3 protein: CASSEALGAETQYF. DNA of the CDR3: TGTGCCAGCAGTGAAGCGCTGGGGGCAGAGACCCAGTACTTC. The full variable domain, rest sourced from reference TRBV2 and TRBJ2-5, is EPEVTQTPSHQVTQMGQEVILRCVPISNHLYFYWYRQILGQKVEFLVSFYNNEISEKSEIFDDQFSVERPDGSNFTLKIRSTKLEDSAMYFCASSEALGAETQYFGPGTRLLVL.

This sequence joins TRBV7-6 and TRBJ1-1; D is undetermined. Trimming left V 10 bases short and J 0 bases short, with 12 bases between. The CDR3 covers 13 residues. Germline CDR1 reads SGHVS; CDR2 reads FNYEAQ. The CDR3 DNA reads TGTGCCACCGGAAGGGAGATGAACACTGAAGCTTTCTTT. Translation: CATGREMNTEAFF.

The J gene is TRBJ1-2, the V gene TRBV5-6, with a tentative D call TRBD1 (5 bases). The germline CDR1 and CDR2 sequences are SGHDT and YYEEEE. V lost 7 bases and J 5 bases, leaving 18 bases between the germline ends. This CDR3 spans 14 amino acids. The CDR3 nucleotides read TGTGCCAGCTTCGGGGGGGGTGTAAGGTATGGCTACACCTTC. It yields the protein CASFGGGVRYGYTF.

V is TRBV21-1 and J is TRBJ1-5; TRBD1, as called in the table, went unchecked against the DNA. TRBV21-1 is a listed pseudogene. The CDR3 is 16 amino acids. The CDR3 loop is CASSTYPGDSNQPQHF. The CDR3 DNA is TGTGCCAGCAGCACTTACCCAGGGGATAGCAATCAGCCCCAGCATTTT.

The chain recombines TRBV6-5 with TRBJ2-6; tentatively, D is TRBD1 (5 bases). The CDR3 has 15 residues. The germline CDR1 and CDR2 sequences are MNHEY and SVGAGI. Trimming took off 8 bases at V and 2 bases at J, with 13 bases between the two ends. The CDR3 here is CASRQGIAGANVLTF. As DNA, the CDR3 is TGTGCCAGCCGCCAGGGAATAGCTGGGGCCAACGTCCTGACTTTC.

The chain has TRBV7-9 and TRBJ2-1, with D possibly being TRBD1 (5 bases). V lost 1 base and J 5 bases, leaving 9 bases between the germline ends. The V gene's germline CDR1 is SEHNR and CDR2 FQNEAQ (reference sequence). The CDR3 sequence is 14 residues long. For the CDR3, the DNA is TGTGCCAGCAGCTTAGACGGCAGGGACAATGAGCAGTTCTTC. Its translation: CASSLDGRDNEQFF.

This chain links TRBV5-1 with TRBJ1-1; D is unclear. Trimming cost V 4 bases and J 1 base, with 14 bases left between them. The CDR3 is 15 residues long. Germline V gene sequence: CDR1 SGHRS, CDR2 YFSETQ. CDR3 residues: CASSRSRQKNTEAFF. The CDR3 nucleotides are TGCGCCAGCAGCCGGTCGAGGCAGAAGAACACTGAAGCTTTCTTT.

V usage is TRBV5-6 and J usage is TRBJ1-2, with D uncertain. The CDR3 loop spans 13 amino acids. The ends were cut back, 1 base at V and 5 bases at J, with 9 bases in the middle. Germline lookup yields CDR1 SGHDT and CDR2 YYEEEE. As DNA, the CDR3 is TGTGCCAGCAGCTTGACAGAGATATATGGCTACACCTTC. Translation: CASSLTEIYGYTF.

The chain links TRBV11-3 to TRBJ1-2; D perhaps matches TRBD1 (6 bases). This CDR3 region has 15 residues. Trimming took 5 bases from V and 1 from J, leaving 14 bases between them. CDR1 is SGHNT and CDR2 is YENEEA in the germline V gene. The CDR3 sequence: CASSAPLQGNYGYTF. The CDR3 DNA reads as TGTGCCAGCAGCGCCCCATTACAGGGTAACTATGGCTACACCTTC.